This record covers a single T cell receptor beta chain. The data belong to a study of blood T cell repertoires in COVID-19. Overall study context: Some COVID-19 samples were acute and others convalescent; all came from the United States, Italy and Spain. The cDNA or gDNA used as material had been derived from T cells, B-cell-depleted T cells, or PBMCs.

CDR3 length: 13 amino acids. Trimming left V 3 bases short and J 6 bases short, with 12 bases between. During active infection, Seattle patients enrolled and were then monitored through disease. The assay was immunoSEQ multiplex PCR, and TCRdb's table has in-frame clones only and misses some. The sample shows some 190,000 clones, about 84% of them seen only once. The clonotype was recovered from an elderly woman with COVID-19, enrolled during active disease. Sample: peripheral blood. The V call is TRBV12-3 or TRBV12-4, the J call TRBJ2-7; no firm D call. The CDR3 sequence is CASSFPPMSEQYF. The DNA for the CDR3 is TGTGCCAGCAGTTTCCCCCCCATGAGCGAGCAGTACTTC.